Given below is one T cell receptor beta chain in context. The antigen is not known. Treatment described: roughly 11-day PBMC culture with coronavirus spike peptide pools or control peptides (ViraFEST assay). Once peptide pools had expanded antigen-specific T cells, ViraFEST sequenced TCRs. There were positive PCR dates ranging from March to December 2020, all predating US Alpha, Beta and Delta variants. Sequenced with the Oncomine TCR Beta short-read assay was DNA taken from cultured CD4+ T cells. TCRdb re-derived calls from the PCR reads in MiXCR, one entry per CDR3 protein. The sample shows some 17,000 distinct CDR3 sequences, around three fifths of them seen only once. V trimming: 0 bases; J trimming: 6 bases; junction bases outside the gene matches: 4. This CDR3 has 14 residues. In germline, CDR1 is DFQATT, CDR2 SNEGSKA (reference sequence). The data are from a study of vaccination and CD4 T cells after COVID-19. For the study at large: The convalescents, six males and four females, included two who were Hispanic. Each control was exposed to a CEFX pool, an HIV-1 Nef pool, or no peptide at all.

The sequence was collected from a human donor who had recovered from COVID-19. The material sequenced was CD4+ T cells from blood, cultured in vitro. The genes are TRBV20-1 and TRBJ1-2, with TRBD1 matching 10 bases. CDR3 DNA sequence: TGCAGTGCTAGAGAACGACAGGGGGCACATGGCTACACCTTC. Protein: CSARERQGAHGYTF.